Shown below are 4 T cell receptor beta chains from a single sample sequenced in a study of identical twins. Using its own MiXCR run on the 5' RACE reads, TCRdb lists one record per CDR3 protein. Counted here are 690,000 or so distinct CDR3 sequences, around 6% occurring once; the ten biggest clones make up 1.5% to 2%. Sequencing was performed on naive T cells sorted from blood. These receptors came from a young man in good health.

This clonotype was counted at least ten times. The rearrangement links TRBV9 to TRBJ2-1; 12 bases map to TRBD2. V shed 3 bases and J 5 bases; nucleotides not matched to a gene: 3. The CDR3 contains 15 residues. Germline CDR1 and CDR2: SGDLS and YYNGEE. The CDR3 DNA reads TGTGCCAGCAGCGCCCGACTAGCGGGGGACAATGAGCAGTTCTTC. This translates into CASSARLAGDNEQFF.

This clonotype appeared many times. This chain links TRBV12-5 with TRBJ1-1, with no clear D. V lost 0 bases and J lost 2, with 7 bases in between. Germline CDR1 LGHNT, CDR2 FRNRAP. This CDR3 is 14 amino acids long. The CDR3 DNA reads TGTGCTAGTGGTTTGGTATGGGAAAACACTGAAGCTTTCTTT. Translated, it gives CASGLVWENTEAFF.

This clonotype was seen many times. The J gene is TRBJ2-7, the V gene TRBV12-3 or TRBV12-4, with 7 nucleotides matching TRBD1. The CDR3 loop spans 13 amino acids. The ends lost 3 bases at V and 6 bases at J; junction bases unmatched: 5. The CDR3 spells CASSLTTGFEQYV. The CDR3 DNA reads TGTGCCAGCAGTTTGACGACAGGGTTCGAGCAGTACGTC.

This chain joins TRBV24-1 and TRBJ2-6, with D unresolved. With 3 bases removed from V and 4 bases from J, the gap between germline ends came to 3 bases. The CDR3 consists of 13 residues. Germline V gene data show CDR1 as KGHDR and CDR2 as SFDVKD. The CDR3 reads CATSDRGANVLTF. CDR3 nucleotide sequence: TGTGCCACCAGTGATCGGGGGGCCAACGTCCTGACTTTC.